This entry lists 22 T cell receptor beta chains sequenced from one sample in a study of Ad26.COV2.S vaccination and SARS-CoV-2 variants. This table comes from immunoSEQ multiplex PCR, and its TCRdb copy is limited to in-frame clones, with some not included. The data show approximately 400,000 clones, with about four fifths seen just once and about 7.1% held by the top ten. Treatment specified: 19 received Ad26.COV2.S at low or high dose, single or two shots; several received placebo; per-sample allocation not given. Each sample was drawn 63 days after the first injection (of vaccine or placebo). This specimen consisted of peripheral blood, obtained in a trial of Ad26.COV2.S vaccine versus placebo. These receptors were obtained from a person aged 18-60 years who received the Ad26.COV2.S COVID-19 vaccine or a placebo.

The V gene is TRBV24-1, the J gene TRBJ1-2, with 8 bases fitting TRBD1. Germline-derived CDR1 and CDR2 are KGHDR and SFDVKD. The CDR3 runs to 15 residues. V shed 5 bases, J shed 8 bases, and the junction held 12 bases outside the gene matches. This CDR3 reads CATSAPGQVFGGYTF. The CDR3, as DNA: TGTGCCACCAGTGCCCCGGGACAGGTCTTTGGAGGCTACACCTTC.

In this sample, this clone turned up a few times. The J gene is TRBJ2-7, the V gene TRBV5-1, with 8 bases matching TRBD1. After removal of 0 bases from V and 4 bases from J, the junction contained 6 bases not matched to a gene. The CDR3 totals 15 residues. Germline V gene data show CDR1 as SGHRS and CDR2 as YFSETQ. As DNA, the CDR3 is TGCGCCAGCAGCTTGGCCCCTCAGGGGGCTTACGAGCAGTACTTC. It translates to CASSLAPQGAYEQYF.

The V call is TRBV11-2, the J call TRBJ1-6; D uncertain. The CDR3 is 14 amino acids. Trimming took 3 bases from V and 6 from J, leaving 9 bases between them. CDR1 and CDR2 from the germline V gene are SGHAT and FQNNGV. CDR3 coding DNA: TGTGCCAGCAGCTTCGGGATTTTTAATTCACCCCTCCACTTT. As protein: CASSFGIFNSPLHF.

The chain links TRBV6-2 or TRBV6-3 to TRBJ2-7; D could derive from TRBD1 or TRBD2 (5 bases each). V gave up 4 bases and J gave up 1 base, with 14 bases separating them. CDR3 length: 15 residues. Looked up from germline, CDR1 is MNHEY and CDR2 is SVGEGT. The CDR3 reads CASSSLAWGSYEQYF. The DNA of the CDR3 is TGTGCCAGCAGTTCCCTGGCCTGGGGGTCCTACGAGCAGTACTTC.

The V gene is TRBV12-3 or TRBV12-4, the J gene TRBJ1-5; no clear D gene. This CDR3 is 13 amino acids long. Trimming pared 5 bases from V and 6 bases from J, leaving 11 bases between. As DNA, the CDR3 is TGTGCCAGCAGTCTCCTCAAAGGTCAGCCCCAGCATTTT. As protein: CASSLLKGQPQHF.

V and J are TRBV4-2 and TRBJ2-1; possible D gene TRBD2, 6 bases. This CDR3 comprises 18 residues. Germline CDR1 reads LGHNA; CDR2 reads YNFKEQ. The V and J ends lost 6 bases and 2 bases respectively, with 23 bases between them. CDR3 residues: CASRFNAAGTAAYNEQFF. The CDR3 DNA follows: TGTGCCAGCAGATTCAACGCCGCGGGAACAGCGGCCTACAATGAGCAGTTCTTC.

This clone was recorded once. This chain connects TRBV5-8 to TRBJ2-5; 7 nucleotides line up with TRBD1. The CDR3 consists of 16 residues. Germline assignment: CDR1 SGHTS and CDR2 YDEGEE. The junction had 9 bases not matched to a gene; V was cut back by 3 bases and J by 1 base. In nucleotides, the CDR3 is TGTGCCAGCAGCTATGGACAGGTCGCCCCCCAAGAGACCCAGTACTTC. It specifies CASSYGQVAPQETQYF.

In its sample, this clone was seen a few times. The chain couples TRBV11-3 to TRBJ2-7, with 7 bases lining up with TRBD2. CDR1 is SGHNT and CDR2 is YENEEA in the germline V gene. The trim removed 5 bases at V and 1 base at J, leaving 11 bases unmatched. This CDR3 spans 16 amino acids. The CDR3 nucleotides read TGTGCCAGCAGCCCAGGTGGCCCACTAGCGTCCTACGAGCAGTACTTC. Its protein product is CASSPGGPLASYEQYF.

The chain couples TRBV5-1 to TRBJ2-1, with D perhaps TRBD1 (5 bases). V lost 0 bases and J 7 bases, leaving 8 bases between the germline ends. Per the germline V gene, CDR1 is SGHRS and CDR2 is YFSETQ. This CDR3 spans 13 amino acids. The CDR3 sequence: CASSLGQTNEQFF. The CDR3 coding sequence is TGCGCCAGCAGCTTGGGACAGACAAATGAGCAGTTCTTC.

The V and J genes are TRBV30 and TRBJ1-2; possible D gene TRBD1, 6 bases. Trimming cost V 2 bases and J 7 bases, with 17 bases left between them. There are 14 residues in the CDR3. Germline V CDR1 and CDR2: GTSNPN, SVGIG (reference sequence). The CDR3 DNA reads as TGTGCCTGGAGTAGGGGGGCGGGTTTTCCTGGCTACACCTTC. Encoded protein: CAWSRGAGFPGYTF.

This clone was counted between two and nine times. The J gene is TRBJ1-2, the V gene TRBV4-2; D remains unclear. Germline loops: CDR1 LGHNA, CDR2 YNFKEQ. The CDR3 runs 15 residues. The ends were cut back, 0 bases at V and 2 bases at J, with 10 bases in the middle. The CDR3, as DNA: TGTGCCAGCAGCCAAGATCGGCGGGGAAACTATGGCTACACCTTC. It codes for CASSQDRRGNYGYTF.

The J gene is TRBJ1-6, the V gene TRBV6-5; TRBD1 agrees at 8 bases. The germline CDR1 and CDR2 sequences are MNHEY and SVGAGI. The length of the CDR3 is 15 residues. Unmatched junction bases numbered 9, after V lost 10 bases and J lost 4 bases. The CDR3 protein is CATLDREKYNSPLHF. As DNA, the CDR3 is TGTGCCACCTTGGACAGGGAGAAATATAATTCACCCCTCCACTTT.

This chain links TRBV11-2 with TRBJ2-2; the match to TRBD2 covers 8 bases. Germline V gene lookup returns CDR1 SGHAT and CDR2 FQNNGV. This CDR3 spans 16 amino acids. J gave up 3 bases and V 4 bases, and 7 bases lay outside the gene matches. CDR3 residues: CASSSPTAGDTGELFF. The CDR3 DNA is TGTGCCAGCAGCTCCCCTACAGCGGGGGACACCGGGGAGCTGTTTTTT.

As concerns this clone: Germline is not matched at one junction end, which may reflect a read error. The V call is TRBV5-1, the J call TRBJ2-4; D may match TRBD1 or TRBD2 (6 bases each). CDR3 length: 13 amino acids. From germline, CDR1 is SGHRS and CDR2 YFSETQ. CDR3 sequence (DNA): TGCGCCAGCAGCCTGGAGGGGGTTAACATCCAGTACTTC. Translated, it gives CASSLEGVNIQYF.

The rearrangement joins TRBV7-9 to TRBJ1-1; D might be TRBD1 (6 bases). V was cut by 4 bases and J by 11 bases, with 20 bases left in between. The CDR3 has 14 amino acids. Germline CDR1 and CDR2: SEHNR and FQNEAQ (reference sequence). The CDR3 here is CASSYATGSYDAFF. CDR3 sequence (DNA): TGTGCCAGCAGCTACGCGACAGGTTCGTATGACGCTTTCTTT.

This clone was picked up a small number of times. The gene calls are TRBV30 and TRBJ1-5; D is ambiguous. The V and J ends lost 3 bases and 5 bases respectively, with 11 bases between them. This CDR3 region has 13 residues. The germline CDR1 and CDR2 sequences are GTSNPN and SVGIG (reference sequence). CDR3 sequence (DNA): TGTGCCTGGAGGCGAGGGAGGCATCAGCCCCAGCATTTT. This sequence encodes CAWRRGRHQPQHF.

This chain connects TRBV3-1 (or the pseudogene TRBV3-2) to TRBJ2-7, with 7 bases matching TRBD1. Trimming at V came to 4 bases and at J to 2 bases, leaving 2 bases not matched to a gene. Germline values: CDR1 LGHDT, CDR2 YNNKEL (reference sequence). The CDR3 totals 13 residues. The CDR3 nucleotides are TGTGCCAGCAGCCGGGACAGCACCTACGAGCAGTACTTC. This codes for CASSRDSTYEQYF.

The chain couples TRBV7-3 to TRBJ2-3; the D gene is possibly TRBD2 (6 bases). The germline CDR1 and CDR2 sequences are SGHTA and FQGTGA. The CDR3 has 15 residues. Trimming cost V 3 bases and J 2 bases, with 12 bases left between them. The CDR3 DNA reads TGTGCCAGCAGCTTGGCGGCGGGGTACACAGATACGCAGTATTTT. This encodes CASSLAAGYTDTQYF.

Here the CDR3 DNA reads TGTGCCAGTCAACCCGGGCCTGAGGAGGAGACCCAGTACTTC. It yields the protein CASQPGPEEETQYF. The rearrangement uses TRBV18 and TRBJ2-5, with unresolved D. Trimming shortened V by 9 bases and J by 5 bases, and 19 bases separated the two germline ends. The CDR3 has 14 residues. Germline lookup yields CDR1 KGHSH and CDR2 LQKENI.

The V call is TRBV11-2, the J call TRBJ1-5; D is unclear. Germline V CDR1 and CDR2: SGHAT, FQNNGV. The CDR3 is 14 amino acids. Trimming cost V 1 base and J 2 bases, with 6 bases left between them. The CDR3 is CASSLGLGNQPQHF. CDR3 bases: TGTGCCAGCAGCTTAGGCCTCGGCAATCAGCCCCAGCATTTT.

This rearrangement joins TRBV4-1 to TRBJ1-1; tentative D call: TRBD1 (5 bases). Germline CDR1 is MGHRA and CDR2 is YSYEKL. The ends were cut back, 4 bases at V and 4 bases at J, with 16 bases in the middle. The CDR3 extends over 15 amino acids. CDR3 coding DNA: TGCGCCAGCAGCCTCGCCGGGACGGAGGGCACTGAAGCTTTCTTT. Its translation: CASSLAGTEGTEAFF.

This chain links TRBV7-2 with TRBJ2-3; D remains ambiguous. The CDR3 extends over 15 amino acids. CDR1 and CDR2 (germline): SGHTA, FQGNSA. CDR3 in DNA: TGTGCTAGCCAGACCGGACCAATAAGCACAGATACGCAGTATTTT. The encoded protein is CASQTGPISTDTQYF.